This TCR beta chain was documented in a study of tumor and adjacent non-tumor tissue in lung cancer. Study context: Patients comprised about a dozen adenocarcinoma, 2 squamous cell carcinoma and 1 small cell lung cancer.

Study-wide points: Significantly higher TCR diversity was found in tumor than normal lung. Patients with more diverse tumor TCRs had worse survival.

TCRbeta libraries were built with three rounds of nested PCR, modified from ARM-PCR. TCRdb re-analysed the multiplex PCR reads in MiXCR, keeping a single row per CDR3 protein. This table holds around 74,000 distinct CDR3 sequences, approximately 68% found once. This clonotype was counted between two and nine times. The antigen remains undetermined. The CDR3 does not end in the conserved phenylalanine or tryptophan, so this is likely a read error. It is unclear where the CDR3 begins or ends on the DNA, so no DNA is shown, and the CDR3 is as TCRdb lists it. RNA was extracted from bulk tissue without any cell sorting. This non-tumor lung sample came from over 3 cm beyond the tumor edge. 15 amino acids form the CDR3, both terminal residues included. Germline CDR1 reads SGHAT; CDR2 reads FQNNGV.

Sequencing was done on a sample of distant non-tumor lung tissue. This chain links TRBV11-2 with TRBJ2-5; TRBD1 reflects the table's D call only, with no check against the DNA. The sequence derives from a woman aged 50 to 60 with non-small cell lung cancer. The CDR3 reads CASSLGYRGGETQYL.